This TCR beta chain stems from a study of cytomegalovirus exposure and HLA in healthy donors. Notes on the study in general: As immune exposure information, only CMV serostatus was available.

A multiplex PCR was run with 60 Vbeta primers and 13 Jbeta primers. Data came from immunoSEQ multiplex PCR; TCRdb stores just in-frame clones and leaves some out. The sample includes under 60,000 clones, roughly 80% seen only once; the top ten take about 3.3%. Germline V gene data show CDR1 as KGHSY and CDR2 as FQNENV. The CDR3 runs 15 residues. Trimming took off 5 bases at V and 0 bases at J, with 14 bases between the two ends. This clone showed up just a few times. The target antigen is unknown. The gene calls are TRBV16 and TRBJ2-7, with D perhaps matching TRBD1 (5 bases). The sequencing input was PBMCs. The source is a woman aged 40 to 50 in good health and CMV-seropositive. The CDR3 DNA reads as TGTGCCAGCAGCAAAGACAGCACGTTCTCCTACGAGCAGTACTTC. It specifies CASSKDSTFSYEQYF.